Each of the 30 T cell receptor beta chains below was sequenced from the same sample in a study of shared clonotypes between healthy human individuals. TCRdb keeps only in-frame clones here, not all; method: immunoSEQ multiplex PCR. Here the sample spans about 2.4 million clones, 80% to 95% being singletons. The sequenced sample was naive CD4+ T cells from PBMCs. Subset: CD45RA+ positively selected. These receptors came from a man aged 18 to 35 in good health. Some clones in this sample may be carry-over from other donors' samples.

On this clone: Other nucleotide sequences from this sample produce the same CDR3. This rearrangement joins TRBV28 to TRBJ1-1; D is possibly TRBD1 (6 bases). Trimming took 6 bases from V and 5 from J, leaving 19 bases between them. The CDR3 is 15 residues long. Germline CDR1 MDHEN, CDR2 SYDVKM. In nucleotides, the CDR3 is TGTGCCAGCAGCTTTCCACTCAGGGGTGGGACTGAAGCTTTCTTT. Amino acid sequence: CASSFPLRGGTEAFF.

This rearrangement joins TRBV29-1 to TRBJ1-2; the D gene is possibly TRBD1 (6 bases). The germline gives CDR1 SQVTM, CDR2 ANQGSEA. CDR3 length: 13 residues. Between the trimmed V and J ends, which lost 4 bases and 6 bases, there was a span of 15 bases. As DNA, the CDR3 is TGCAGCGTTGGGCGGGGGGCCCCCGATGGCTACACCTTC. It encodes CSVGRGAPDGYTF. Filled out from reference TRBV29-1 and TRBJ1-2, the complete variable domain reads SAVISQKPSRDICQRGTSLTIQCQVDSQVTMMFWYRQQPGQSLTLIATANQGSEATYESGFVIDKFPISRPNLTFSTLTVSNMSPEDSSIYLCSVGRGAPDGYTFGSGTRLTVV.

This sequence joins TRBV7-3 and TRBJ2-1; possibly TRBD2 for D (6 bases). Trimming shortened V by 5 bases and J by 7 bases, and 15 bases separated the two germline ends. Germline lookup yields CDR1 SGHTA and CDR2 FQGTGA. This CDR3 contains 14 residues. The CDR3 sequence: CASSPGWSGNEQFF. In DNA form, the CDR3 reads TGTGCCAGCAGCCCCGGATGGAGCGGGAATGAGCAGTTCTTC.

CDR3: CASSGGSPPYEQYF. The CDR3 DNA is TGTGCCAGCAGTGGCGGGAGTCCCCCCTACGAGCAGTACTTC. The chain employs TRBV7-2 and TRBJ2-7; 7 positions agree with TRBD2. The CDR3 is 14 residues long. V shed 6 bases and J 2 bases; nucleotides not matched to a gene: 7. Germline CDR1 is SGHTA and CDR2 is FQGNSA.

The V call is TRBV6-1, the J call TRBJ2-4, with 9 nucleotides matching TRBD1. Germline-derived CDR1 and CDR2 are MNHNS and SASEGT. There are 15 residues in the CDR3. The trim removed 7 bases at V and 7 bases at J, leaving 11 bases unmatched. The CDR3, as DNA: TGTGCCAGCATAGGGTTTCCGGGACAGGGTAACATTCAGTACTTC. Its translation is CASIGFPGQGNIQYF.

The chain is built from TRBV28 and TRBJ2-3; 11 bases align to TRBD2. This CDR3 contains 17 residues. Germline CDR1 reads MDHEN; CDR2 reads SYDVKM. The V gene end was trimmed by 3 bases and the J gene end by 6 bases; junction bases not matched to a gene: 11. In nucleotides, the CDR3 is TGTGCCAGCAGTTTGGGAGTGCTAGCGGGAGGAACCGATACGCAGTATTTT. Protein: CASSLGVLAGGTDTQYF.

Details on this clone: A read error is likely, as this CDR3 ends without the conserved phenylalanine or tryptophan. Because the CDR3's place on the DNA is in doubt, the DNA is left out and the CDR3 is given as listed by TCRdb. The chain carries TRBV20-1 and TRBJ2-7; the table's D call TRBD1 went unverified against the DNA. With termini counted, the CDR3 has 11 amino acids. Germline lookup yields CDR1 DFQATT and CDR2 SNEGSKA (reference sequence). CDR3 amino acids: CSARDPTGLVL.

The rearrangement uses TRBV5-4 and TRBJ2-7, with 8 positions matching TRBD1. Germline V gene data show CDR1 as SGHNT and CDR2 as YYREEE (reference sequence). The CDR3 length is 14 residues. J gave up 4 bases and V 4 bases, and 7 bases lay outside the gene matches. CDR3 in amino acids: CASSRTGKIYEQYF. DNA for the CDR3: TGTGCCAGCAGCCGGACAGGGAAGATTTACGAGCAGTACTTC.

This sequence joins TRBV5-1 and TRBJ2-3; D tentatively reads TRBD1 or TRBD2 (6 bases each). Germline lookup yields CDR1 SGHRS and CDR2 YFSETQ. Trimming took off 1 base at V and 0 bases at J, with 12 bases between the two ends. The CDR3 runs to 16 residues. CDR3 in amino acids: CASSLIKGGSTDTQYF. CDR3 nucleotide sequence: TGCGCCAGCAGCTTGATTAAGGGGGGAAGCACAGATACGCAGTATTTT.

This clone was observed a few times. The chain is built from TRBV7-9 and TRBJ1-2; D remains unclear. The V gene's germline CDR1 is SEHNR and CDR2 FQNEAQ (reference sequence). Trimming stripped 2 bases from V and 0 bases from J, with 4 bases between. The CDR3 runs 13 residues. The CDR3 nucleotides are TGTGCCAGCAGCTTATGGGCTAACTATGGCTACACCTTC. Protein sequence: CASSLWANYGYTF.

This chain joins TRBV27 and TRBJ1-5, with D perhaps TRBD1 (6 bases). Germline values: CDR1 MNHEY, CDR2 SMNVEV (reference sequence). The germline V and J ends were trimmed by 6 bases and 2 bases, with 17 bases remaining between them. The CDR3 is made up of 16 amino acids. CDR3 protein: CASRPRWGRGNQPQHF. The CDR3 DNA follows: TGTGCCAGCAGACCCCGATGGGGGCGAGGCAATCAGCCCCAGCATTTT.

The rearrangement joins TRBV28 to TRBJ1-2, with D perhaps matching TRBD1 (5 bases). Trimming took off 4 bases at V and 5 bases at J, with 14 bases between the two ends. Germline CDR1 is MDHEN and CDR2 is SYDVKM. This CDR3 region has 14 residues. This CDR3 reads CASSSNLGGYGYTF. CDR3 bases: TGTGCCAGCAGTTCAAATCTGGGGGGGTATGGCTACACCTTC.

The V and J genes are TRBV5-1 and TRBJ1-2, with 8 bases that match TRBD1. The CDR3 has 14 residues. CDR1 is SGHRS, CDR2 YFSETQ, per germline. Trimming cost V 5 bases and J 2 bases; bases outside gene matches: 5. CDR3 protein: CASSPGQENYGYTF. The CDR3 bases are TGCGCCAGCAGTCCGGGACAGGAAAACTATGGCTACACCTTC.

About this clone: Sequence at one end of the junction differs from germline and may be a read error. As DNA, the CDR3 is TGTGCCAGCAGTTTATCCGAAGTCCCTGTAGCGGAGCGGAATTTT. The encoded protein is CASSLSEVPVAERNF. The chain uses TRBV28 and TRBJ2-3; weak D call: TRBD2 (6 bases). Germline lookup yields CDR1 MDHEN and CDR2 SYDVKM. This CDR3 is built from 15 residues.

The CDR3 loop reads CASSYLPLGTEAFF. The CDR3 region has the DNA TGCGCCAGCAGCTACCTCCCCCTGGGCACTGAAGCTTTCTTT. The chain employs TRBV4-1 and TRBJ1-1; D remains unclear. Per germline, CDR1 MGHRA and CDR2 YSYEKL. Trimming took 5 bases from V and 4 from J, leaving 14 bases between them. CDR3 length: 14 amino acids.

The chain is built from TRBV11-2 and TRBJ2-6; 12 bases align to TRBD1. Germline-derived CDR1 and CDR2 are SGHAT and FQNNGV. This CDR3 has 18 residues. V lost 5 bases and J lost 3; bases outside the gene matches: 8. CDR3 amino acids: CASSTPGQGALGANVLTF. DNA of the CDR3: TGTGCCAGCAGCACTCCGGGACAGGGGGCGCTTGGGGCCAACGTCCTGACTTTC. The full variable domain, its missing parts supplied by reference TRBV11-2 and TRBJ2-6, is EAGVAQSPRYKIIEKRQSVAFWCNPISGHATLYWYQQILGQGPKLLIQFQNNGVVDDSQLPKDRFSAERLKGVDSTLKIQPAKLEDSAVYLCASSTPGQGALGANVLTFGAGSRLTVL.

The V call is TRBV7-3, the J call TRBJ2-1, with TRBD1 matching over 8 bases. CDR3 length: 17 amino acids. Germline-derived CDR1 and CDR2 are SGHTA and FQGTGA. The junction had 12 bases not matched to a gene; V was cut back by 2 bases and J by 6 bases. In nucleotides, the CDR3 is TGTGCCAGCAGCTTATCTTATGCGGGACAGGTAATCAATGAGCAGTTCTTC. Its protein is CASSLSYAGQVINEQFF.

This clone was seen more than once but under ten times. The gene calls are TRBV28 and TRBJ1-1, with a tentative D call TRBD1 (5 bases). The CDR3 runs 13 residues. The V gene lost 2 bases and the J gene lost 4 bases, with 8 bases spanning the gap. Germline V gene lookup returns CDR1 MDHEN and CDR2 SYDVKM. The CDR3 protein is CASSLIGATEAFF. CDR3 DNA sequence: TGTGCCAGCAGTTTAATTGGGGCCACTGAAGCTTTCTTT.

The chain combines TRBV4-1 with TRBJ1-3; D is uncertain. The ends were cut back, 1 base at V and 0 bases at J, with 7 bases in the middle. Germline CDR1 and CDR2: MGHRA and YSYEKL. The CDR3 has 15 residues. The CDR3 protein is CASSQAQFSGNTIYF. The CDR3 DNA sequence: TGCGCCAGCAGCCAAGCACAGTTCTCTGGAAACACCATATATTTT.

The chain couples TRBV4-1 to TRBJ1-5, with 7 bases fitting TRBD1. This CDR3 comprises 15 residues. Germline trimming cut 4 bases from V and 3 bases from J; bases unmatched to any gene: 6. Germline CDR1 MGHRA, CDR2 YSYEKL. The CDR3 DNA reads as TGCGCCAGCAGCCGATCGGACAGGAACAATCAGCCCCAGCATTTT. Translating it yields CASSRSDRNNQPQHF.

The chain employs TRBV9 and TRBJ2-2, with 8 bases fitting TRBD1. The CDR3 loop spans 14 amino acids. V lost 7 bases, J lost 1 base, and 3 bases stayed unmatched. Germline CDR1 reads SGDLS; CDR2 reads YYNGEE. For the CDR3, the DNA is TGTGCCAGCGGTGGACAGGGGAACACCGGGGAGCTGTTTTTT. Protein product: CASGGQGNTGELFF.

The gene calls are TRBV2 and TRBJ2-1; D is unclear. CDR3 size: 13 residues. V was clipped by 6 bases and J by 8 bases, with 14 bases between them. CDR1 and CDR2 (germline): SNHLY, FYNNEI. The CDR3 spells CASSRTRADEQFF. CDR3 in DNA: TGTGCCAGCAGCAGGACCCGGGCGGATGAGCAGTTCTTC.

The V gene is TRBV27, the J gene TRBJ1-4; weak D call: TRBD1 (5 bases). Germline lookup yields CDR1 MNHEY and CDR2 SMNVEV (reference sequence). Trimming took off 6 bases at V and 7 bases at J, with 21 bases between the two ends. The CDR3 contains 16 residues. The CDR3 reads CASSTTTGPVGEKLFF. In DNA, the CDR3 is TGTGCCAGCAGCACAACTACAGGCCCCGTCGGTGAAAAACTGTTTTTT.

The CDR3 region is CASSLGLGGRAQVEQFF. CDR3 sequence (DNA): TGTGCCAGCAGCTTAGGTTTAGGCGGGAGGGCCCAGGTTGAGCAGTTCTTC. This chain links TRBV11-1 with TRBJ2-1, with TRBD2 identical over 9 bases. V trimming: 1 base; J trimming: 9 bases; junction bases outside the gene matches: 13. The CDR3 runs to 17 residues. Germline CDR1 is SGHAT and CDR2 is FQDESV (reference sequence).

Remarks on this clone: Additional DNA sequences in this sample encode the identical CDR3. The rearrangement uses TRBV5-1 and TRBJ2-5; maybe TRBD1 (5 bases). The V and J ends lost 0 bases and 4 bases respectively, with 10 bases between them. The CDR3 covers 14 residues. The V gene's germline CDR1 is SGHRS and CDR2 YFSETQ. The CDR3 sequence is CASSLEGLGETQYF. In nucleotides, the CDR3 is TGCGCCAGCAGCTTGGAGGGGTTAGGAGAGACCCAGTACTTC.

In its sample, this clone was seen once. The DNA for the CDR3 is TGCAGCGCCTCGGGACAGGGGGCTTACGAGCAGTACTTC. Encoded protein: CSASGQGAYEQYF. This chain uses TRBV29-1 with TRBJ2-7; 12 bases fit TRBD1. V dropped 7 bases and J dropped 4; count of bases not matched to a gene: 5. The CDR3 loop spans 13 amino acids. Germline CDR1 reads SQVTM; CDR2 reads ANQGSEA.

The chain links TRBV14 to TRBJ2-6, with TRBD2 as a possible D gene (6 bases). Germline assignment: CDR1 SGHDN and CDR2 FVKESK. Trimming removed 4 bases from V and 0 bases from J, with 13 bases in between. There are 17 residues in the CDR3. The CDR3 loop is CASSLPGRGSGANVLTF. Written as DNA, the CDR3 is TGTGCCAGCAGCCTCCCCGGGCGGGGCTCTGGGGCCAACGTCCTGACTTTC. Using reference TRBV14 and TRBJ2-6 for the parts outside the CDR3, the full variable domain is EAGVTQFPSHSVIEKGQTVTLRCDPISGHDNLYWYRRVMGKEIKFLLHFVKESKQDESGMPNNRFLAERTGGTYSTLKVQPAELEDSGVYFCASSLPGRGSGANVLTFGAGSRLTVL.

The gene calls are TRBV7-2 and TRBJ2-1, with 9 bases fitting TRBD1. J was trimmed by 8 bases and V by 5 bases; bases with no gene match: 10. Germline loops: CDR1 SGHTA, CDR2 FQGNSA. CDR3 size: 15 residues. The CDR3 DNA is TGTGCCAGCAGCGTCCGGGACAGGGCTTACCATGAGCAGTTCTTC. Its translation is CASSVRDRAYHEQFF.

For the CDR3, the DNA is TGTGCCATCAGGCCAGACACGAACACTGAAGCTTTCTTT. Its protein product is CAIRPDTNTEAFF. This rearrangement joins TRBV10-3 to TRBJ1-1; D unclear. Germline CDR1 and CDR2: ENHRY and SYGVKD. The CDR3 has 13 amino acids. Between the trimmed V and J ends, which lost 6 bases and 1 base, there was a span of 9 bases.

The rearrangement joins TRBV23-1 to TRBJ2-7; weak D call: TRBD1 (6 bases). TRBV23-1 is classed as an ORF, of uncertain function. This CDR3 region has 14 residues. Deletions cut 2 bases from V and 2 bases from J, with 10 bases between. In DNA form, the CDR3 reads TGCGCCAGCAGTCAAGTTACAGGGCCCTACGAGCAGTACTTC. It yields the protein CASSQVTGPYEQYF.